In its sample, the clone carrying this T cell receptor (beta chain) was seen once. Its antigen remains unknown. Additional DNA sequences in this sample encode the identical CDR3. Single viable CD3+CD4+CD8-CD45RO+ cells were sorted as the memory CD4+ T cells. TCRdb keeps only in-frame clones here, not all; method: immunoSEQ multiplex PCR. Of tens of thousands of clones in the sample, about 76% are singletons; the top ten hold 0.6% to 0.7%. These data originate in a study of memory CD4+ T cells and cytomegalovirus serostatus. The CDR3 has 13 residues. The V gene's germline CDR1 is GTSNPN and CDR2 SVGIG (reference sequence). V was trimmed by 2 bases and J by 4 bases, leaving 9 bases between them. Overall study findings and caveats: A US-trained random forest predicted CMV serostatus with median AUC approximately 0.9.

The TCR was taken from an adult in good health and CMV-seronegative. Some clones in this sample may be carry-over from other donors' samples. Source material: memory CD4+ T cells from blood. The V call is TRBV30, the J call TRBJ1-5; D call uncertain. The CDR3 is CAWSRDSNQPQHF. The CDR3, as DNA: TGTGCCTGGAGTCGAGACTCAAATCAGCCCCAGCATTTT. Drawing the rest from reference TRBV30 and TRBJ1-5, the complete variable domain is SQTIHQWPATLVQPVGSPLSLECTVEGTSNPNLYWYRQAAGRGLQLLFYSVGIGQISSEVPQNLSASRPQDRQFILSSKKLLLSDSGFYLCAWSRDSNQPQHFGDGTRLSIL.